The 2 T cell receptor beta chains in this list originate from one sample, sequenced in a study of EBV T-cell therapy then PD-1 blockade in nasopharyngeal carcinoma. The table came from immunoSEQ multiplex PCR; TCRdb's copy has only in-frame clones and leaves some out. The sample records under 30,000 clones, over 70% being singletons. Treatment meaning: AdE1-LMPpoly-expanded autologous EBV-specific T-cell therapy followed by anti-PD-1 nivolumab. These receptors' targets are unknown. The material sequenced was CD8+ T cells from blood, taken at approximately day 64 from a patient whose treatment included autologous EBV-specific T cells and nivolumab. The receptors stem from a man aged 40-50 years with nasopharyngeal carcinoma.

CDR3 in DNA: TGTGCCAGCAGCCCAGGGGGGGGGTCTGCCTACGAGCAGTACTTC. Protein product: CASSPGGGSAYEQYF. The rearrangement uses TRBV9 and TRBJ2-7; D might be TRBD1 or TRBD2, each matching 7 bases. Trimming removed 4 bases from V and 2 bases from J, with 16 bases in between. The germline gives CDR1 SGDLS, CDR2 YYNGEE. The CDR3 runs to 15 residues.

This chain connects TRBV10-1 to TRBJ2-7; 8 positions agree with TRBD1. This CDR3 region has 16 residues. V trimming: 2 bases; J trimming: 0 bases; junction bases outside the gene matches: 6. CDR1 and CDR2 (germline): WNHNN, SYGVQD (reference sequence). The CDR3 reads CASSENRDRSSYEQYF. The CDR3 DNA is TGCGCCAGCAGTGAGAACCGGGACAGGAGCTCCTACGAGCAGTACTTC.